This T cell receptor beta chain stems from a study of T-cell reconstitution after alpha-beta-depleted transplantation in children. Study-wide results and caveats: Elevated TCRbeta diversity at day 60 was traced, in some patients, to surviving recipient T cells and thymic progenitors. When one year had passed after transplant, most T-cell counts and diversity came from newly produced T cells.

As regards this clonotype: Its antigen is unidentified.

This CDR3 is 15 amino acids long. Germline trimming cut 6 bases from V and 4 bases from J; bases unmatched to any gene: 7. Using unique molecular identifiers, the investigators prepared the TCRbeta library. MiXCR, applied by TCRdb to the PCR reads, yields one record per CDR3 protein. Here the sample spans around 800,000 distinct CDR3 sequences, roughly 15% being singletons. The chain combines TRBV12-3 or TRBV12-4 with TRBJ2-2; 8 positions match TRBD2. The sequence was obtained from a male patient between 5 and 17 years old who had a stem cell transplant for acute lymphoblastic leukemia, so the T cells may come from the graft donor. Sequenced material: PBMCs, mostly from graft donor cells, taken 360 days after TCRalphabeta/CD19-depleted stem cell transplant. The DNA of the CDR3 is TGTGCCAGCAGAGCCGGGACTAGGATCACCGGGGAGCTGTTTTTT. It codes for CASRAGTRITGELFF.